The entry below describes one TCR beta chain. The junction departs from the called germline gene at one end, perhaps through a read error. This CDR3 is built from 15 residues. Germline V gives CDR1 ENHRY, CDR2 SYGVKD. The data stem from a study of tumor-infiltrating lymphocytes in primary liver carcinoma. Investigators took RNA and DNA out together from approximately 22-30 mg of unsorted bulk tissue. Starting material of roughly 0.45 ug total RNA yielded TCR beta cDNA via a constant-region primer. Amplification in three nested multiplex PCR rounds with slightly modified ARM-PCR gave rise to TCR beta libraries. TRBV1-TRBV30 forward primers paired with a C-beta reverse primer drove the first two PCR rounds, roughly 10 cycles each. TCRdb recomputed calls from the multiplex PCR reads with MiXCR, one row per CDR3 protein. The table records about 210,000 distinct CDR3 sequences, around 85% of them present only once.

This chain connects TRBV10-3 to TRBJ2-1; maybe TRBD1 (6 bases). Specimen: tumor tissue from primary liver carcinoma. The TCR was taken from a middle-aged man with primary liver carcinoma and hepatitis B virus infection. CDR3 sequence reads: CAISGLGGSFNEQFF. The CDR3 coding sequence is TGTGCCATCAGTGGGCTTGGGGGCTCCTTCAATGAGCAGTTCTTC.